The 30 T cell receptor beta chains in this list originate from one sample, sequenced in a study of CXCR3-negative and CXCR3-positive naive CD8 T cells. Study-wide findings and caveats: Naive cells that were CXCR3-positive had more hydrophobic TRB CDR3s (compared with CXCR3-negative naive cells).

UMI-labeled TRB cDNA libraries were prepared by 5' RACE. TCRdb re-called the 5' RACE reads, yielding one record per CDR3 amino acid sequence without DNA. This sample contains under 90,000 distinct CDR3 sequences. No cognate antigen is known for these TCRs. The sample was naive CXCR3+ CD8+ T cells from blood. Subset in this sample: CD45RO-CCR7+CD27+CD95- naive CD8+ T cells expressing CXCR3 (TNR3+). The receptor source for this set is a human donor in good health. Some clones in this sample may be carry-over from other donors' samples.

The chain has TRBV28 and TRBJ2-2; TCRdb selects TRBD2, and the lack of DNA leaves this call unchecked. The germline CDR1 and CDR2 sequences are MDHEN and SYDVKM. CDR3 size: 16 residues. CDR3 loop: CASRGLAGFNTGEMFF.

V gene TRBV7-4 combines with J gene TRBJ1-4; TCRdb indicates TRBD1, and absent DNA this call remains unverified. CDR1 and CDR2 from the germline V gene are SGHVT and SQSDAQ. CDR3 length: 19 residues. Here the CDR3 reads CASGLLLGTGVITGEKLFF.

CDR3 protein: CASSSLTSGGVNEQFF. The gene calls are TRBV12-3 or TRBV12-4 and TRBJ2-1; with no DNA, the TCRdb D assignment of TRBD2 cannot be verified. This CDR3 is built from 16 residues.

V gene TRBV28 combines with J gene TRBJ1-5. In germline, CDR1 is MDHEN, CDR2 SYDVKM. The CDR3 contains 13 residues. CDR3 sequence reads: CASNGYSNQPQHF.

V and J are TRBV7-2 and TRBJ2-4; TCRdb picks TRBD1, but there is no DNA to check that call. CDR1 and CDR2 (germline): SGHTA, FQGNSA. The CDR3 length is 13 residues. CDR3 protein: CASSRTGVNIQYF.

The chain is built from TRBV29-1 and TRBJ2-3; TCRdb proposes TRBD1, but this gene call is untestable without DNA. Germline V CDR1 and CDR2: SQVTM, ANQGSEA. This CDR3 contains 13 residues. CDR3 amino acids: CSGQGGRTDTQYF.

CDR3: CASSPPSSESSYNEQFF. This chain connects TRBV18 to TRBJ2-1; no DNA is available, so the TRBD2 call from TCRdb remains unchecked. Germline assignment: CDR1 KGHSH and CDR2 LQKENI. The CDR3 is 17 amino acids.

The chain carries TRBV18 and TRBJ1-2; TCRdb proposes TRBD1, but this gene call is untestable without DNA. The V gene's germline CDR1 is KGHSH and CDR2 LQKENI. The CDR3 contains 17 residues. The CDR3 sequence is CASSPPDGQGGFGGYTF.

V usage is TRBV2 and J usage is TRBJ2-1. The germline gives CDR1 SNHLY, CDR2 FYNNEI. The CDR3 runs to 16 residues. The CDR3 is CASTESIGSSYNEQFF. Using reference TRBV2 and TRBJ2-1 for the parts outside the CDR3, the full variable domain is EPEVTQTPSHQVTQMGQEVILRCVPISNHLYFYWYRQILGQKVEFLVSFYNNEISEKSEIFDDQFSVERPDGSNFTLKIRSTKLEDSAMYFCASTESIGSSYNEQFFGPGTRLTVL.

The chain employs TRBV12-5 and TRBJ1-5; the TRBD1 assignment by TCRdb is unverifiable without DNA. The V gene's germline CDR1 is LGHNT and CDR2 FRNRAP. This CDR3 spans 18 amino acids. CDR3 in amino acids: CASGLVSGVVPVSQPQHF.

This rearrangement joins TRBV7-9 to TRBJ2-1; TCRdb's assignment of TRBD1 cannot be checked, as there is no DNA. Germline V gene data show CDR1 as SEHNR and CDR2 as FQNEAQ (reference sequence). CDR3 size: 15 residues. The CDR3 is CASSLAQGAYNEQFF. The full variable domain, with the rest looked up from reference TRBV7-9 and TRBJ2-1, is DTGVSQNPRHKITKRGQNVTFRCDPISEHNRLYWYRQTLGQGPEFLTYFQNEAQLEKSRLLSDRFSAERPKGSFSTLEIQRTEQGDSAMYLCASSLAQGAYNEQFFGPGTRLTVL.

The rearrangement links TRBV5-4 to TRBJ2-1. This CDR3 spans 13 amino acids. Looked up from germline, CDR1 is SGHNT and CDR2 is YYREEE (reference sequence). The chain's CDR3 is CASSLLQAGEQFF.

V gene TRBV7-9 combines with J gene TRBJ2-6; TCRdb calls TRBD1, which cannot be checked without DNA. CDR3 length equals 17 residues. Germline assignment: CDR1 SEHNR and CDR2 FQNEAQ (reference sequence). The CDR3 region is CASSPTGVGTGANVLTF.

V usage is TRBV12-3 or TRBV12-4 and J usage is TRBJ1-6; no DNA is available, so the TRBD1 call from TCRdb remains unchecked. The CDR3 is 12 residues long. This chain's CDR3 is CASSPDSTPLHF.

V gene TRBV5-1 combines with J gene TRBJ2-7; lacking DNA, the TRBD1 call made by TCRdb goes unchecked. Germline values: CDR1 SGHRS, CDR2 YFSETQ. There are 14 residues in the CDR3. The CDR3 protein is CASSFRQGYDEQYF.

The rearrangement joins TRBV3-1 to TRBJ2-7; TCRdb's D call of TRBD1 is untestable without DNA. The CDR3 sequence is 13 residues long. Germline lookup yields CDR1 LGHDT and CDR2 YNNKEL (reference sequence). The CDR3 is CASSPRGPYEQYF.

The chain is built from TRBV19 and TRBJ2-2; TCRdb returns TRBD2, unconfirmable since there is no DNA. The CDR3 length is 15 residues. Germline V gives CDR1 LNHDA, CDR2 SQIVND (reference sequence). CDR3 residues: CASSPHPADVGELFF. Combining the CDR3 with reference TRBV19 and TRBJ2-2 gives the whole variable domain DGGITQSPKYLFRKEGQNVTLSCEQNLNHDAMYWYRQDPGQGLRLIYYSQIVNDFQKGDIAEGYSVSREKKESFPLTVTSAQKNPTAFYLCASSPHPADVGELFFGEGSRLTVL.

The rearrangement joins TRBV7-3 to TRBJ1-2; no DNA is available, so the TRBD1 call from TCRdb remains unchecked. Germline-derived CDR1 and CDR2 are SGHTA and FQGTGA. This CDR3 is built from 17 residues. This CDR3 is CASSLGQGEEYMGGYTF. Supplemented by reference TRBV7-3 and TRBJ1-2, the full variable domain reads GAGVSQTPSNKVTEKGKYVELRCDPISGHTALYWYRQSLGQGPEFLIYFQGTGAADDSGLPNDRFFAVRPEGSVSTLKIQRTERGDSAVYLCASSLGQGEEYMGGYTFGSGTRLTVV.

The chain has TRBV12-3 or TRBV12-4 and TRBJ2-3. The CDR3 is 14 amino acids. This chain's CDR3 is CASSLALGVHTQYF.

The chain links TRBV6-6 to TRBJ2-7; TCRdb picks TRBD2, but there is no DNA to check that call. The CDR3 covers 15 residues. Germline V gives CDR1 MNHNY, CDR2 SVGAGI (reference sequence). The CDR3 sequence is CASSPQRGTLYEQYF.

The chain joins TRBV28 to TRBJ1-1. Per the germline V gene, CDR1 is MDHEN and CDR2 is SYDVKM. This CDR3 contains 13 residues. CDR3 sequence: CASSLLGSTEAFF.

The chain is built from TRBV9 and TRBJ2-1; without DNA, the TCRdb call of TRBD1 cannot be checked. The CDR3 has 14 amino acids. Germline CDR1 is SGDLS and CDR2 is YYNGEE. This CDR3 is CASSVGQVVTEQFF.

The CDR3 sequence is CASSQVDRGTDTQYF. V and J are TRBV4-2 and TRBJ2-3. The CDR3 has 15 residues. CDR1 and CDR2 from the germline V gene are LGHNA and YNFKEQ.

CDR3 amino acids: CASSPAGSSYEQYF. This chain links TRBV18 with TRBJ2-7. The germline gives CDR1 KGHSH, CDR2 LQKENI. CDR3 length equals 14 residues.

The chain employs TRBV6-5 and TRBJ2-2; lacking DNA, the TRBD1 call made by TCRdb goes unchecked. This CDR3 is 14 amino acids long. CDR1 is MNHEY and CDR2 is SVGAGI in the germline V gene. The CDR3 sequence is CASSYYRGDGELFF.

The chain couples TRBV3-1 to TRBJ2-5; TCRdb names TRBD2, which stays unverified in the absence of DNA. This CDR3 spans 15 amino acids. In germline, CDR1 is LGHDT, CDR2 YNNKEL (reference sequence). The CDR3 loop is CASSEEEGVHETQYF.

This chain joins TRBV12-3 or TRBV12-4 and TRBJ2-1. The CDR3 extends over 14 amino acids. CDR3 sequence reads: CASSPQTPYNEQFF.

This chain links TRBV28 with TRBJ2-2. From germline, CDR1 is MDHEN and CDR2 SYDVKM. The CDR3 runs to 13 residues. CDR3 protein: CASRIWGTGELFF. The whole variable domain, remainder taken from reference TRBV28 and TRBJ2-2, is DVKVTQSSRYLVKRTGEKVFLECVQDMDHENMFWYRQDPGLGLRLIYFSYDVKMKEKGDIPEGYSVSREKKERFSLILESASTNQTSMYLCASRIWGTGELFFGEGSRLTVL.

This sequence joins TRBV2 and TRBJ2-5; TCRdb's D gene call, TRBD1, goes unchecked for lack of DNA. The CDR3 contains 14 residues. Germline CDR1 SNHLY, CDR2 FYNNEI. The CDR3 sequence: CATAGQGITETQYF. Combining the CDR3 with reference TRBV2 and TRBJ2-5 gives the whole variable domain EPEVTQTPSHQVTQMGQEVILRCVPISNHLYFYWYRQILGQKVEFLVSFYNNEISEKSEIFDDQFSVERPDGSNFTLKIRSTKLEDSAMYFCATAGQGITETQYFGPGTRLLVL.

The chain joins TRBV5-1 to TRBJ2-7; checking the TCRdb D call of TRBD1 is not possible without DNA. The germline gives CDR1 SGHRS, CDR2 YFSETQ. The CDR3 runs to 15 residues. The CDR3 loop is CASRFTQGFSYEQYF.